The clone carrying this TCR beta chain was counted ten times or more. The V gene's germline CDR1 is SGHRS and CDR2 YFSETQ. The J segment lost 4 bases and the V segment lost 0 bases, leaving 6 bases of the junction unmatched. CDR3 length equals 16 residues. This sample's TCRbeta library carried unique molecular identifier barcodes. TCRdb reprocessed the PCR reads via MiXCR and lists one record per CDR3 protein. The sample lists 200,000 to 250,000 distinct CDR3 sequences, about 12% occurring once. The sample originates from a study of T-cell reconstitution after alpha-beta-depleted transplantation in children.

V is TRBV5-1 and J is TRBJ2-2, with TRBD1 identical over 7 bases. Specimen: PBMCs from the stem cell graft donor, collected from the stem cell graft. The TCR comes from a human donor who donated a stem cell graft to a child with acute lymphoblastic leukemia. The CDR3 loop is CASSLVRGLGTGELFF. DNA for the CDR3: TGCGCCAGCAGCTTGGTGAGGGGGCTCGGCACCGGGGAGCTGTTTTTT.